A single sample gave rise to the 26 T cell receptor beta chains below, sequenced in a study of blood T cell repertoires in COVID-19 (TCRdb year 2020). Receptor libraries were prepared by the immunoSEQ multiplex PCR assay. Sourced from immuneACCESS, this table was stored by TCRdb with only in-frame sequences that have V and J called. A share of the clones is absent; for the studies checked, an unresolved V gene accounts for under half, and the remainder has no known explanation. Counted in this sample were about 140,000 clones; around 84% of them appeared once. Jointly, the top ten make up about 8% of the sample. Sequencing used peripheral blood. The source is a woman between 55 and 75 years old with acute or convalescent COVID-19.

This chain connects TRBV21-1 to TRBJ1-1. TRBV21-1 constitutes a pseudogene. CDR3 length: 15 amino acids. CDR3 sequence reads: CASSRIGDMNTEAFF. The DNA of the CDR3 is TGTGCCAGCAGCAGAATCGGGGATATGAACACTGAAGCTTTCTTT.

This clone was detected once. The chain uses TRBV5-5 and TRBJ1-5, with TRBD1 matching 9 bases. J was trimmed by 6 bases and V by 0 bases; bases with no gene match: 1. Germline lookup yields CDR1 SGHKS and CDR2 YYEKEE (reference sequence). The CDR3 runs 14 residues. The CDR3 sequence is CASSLAGQGQPQHF. DNA for the CDR3: TGTGCCAGCAGCTTGGCGGGACAGGGTCAGCCCCAGCATTTT. Supplemented by reference TRBV5-5 and TRBJ1-5, the full variable domain reads DAGVTQSPTHLIKTRGQQVTLRCSPISGHKSVSWYQQVLGQGPQFIFQYYEKEERGRGNFPDRFSARQFPNYSSELNVNALLLGDSALYLCASSLAGQGQPQHFGDGTRLSIL.

The rearrangement joins TRBV5-6 to TRBJ1-6, with 8 bases identical to TRBD1. Germline V lookup: CDR1 SGHDT, CDR2 YYEEEE. This CDR3 has 14 residues. Trimming at V came to 4 bases and at J to 6 bases, leaving 3 bases not matched to a gene. The CDR3 DNA sequence: TGTGCCAGCAGCGGCGACAGGGGTAATTCACCCCTCCACTTT. Translated: CASSGDRGNSPLHF.

The V and J genes are TRBV11-2 and TRBJ2-7; TRBD1 agrees at 11 bases. Trimming cost V 0 bases and J 0 bases; bases outside gene matches: 4. This CDR3 is built from 17 residues. Per germline, CDR1 SGHAT and CDR2 FQNNGV. The CDR3, as DNA: TGTGCCAGCAGCTTAGAAATTGGGACAGGGGGCTCCTACGAGCAGTACTTC. Encoded protein: CASSLEIGTGGSYEQYF.

The chain has TRBV25-1 and TRBJ2-7; 8 nucleotides match TRBD1. Germline V gene data show CDR1 as MGHDK and CDR2 as SYGVNS. The CDR3 is 15 amino acids. V dropped 2 bases and J dropped 1; count of bases not matched to a gene: 4. The CDR3 loop reads CASSEVGDRSYEQYF. The CDR3 region has the DNA TGTGCCAGCAGTGAAGTAGGGGACAGGTCCTACGAGCAGTACTTC.

This chain uses TRBV5-1 with TRBJ1-2; TRBD1 aligns across 7 bases. The CDR3 has 15 residues. Germline values: CDR1 SGHRS, CDR2 YFSETQ. V was clipped by 6 bases and J by 6 bases; unmatched bases: 14. The CDR3 DNA follows: TGCGCCAGCAACAACAACGACAGGGACTTGAATGGCTACACCTTC. The encoded protein is CASNNNDRDLNGYTF. The full variable domain, its missing parts supplied by reference TRBV5-1 and TRBJ1-2, is KAGVTQTPRYLIKTRGQQVTLSCSPISGHRSVSWYQQTPGQGLQFLFEYFSETQRNKGNFPGRFSGRQFSNSRSEMNVSTLELGDSALYLCASNNNDRDLNGYTFGSGTRLTVV.

The CDR3 sequence is CASSFGRSYEQYF. In DNA form, the CDR3 reads TGTGCCAGCAGCTTTGGGAGATCCTACGAGCAGTACTTC. V usage is TRBV13 and J usage is TRBJ2-7, with a tentative D call TRBD2 (5 bases). The CDR3 has 13 amino acids. Germline V gene data show CDR1 as PRHDT and CDR2 as FYEKMQ (reference sequence). V was clipped by 3 bases and J by 1 base, with 7 bases between them.

As DNA, the CDR3 is TGTGCCAGCAGTTACCGGACAGGCCGGAGTGAGCAGTTCTTC. Translated, it gives CASSYRTGRSEQFF. The rearrangement links TRBV6-6 to TRBJ2-1; TRBD1 aligns across 7 bases. Trimming took 2 bases from V and 9 from J; bases not matched to a gene: 7. This CDR3 is 14 amino acids long. In germline, CDR1 is MNHNY, CDR2 SVGAGI (reference sequence).

This clone was detected once. The V call is TRBV19, the J call TRBJ2-1; 7 bases fit TRBD2. The CDR3 extends over 15 amino acids. The germline gives CDR1 LNHDA, CDR2 SQIVND (reference sequence). V lost 0 bases and J lost 10; bases outside the gene matches: 9. The CDR3 bases are TGTGCCAGTAGTATAGATGGGGAGGGGCTACGGGAGCAGTTCTTC. This gives the protein CASSIDGEGLREQFF.

V and J are TRBV9 and TRBJ2-5; TRBD1 agrees at 9 bases. Germline-derived CDR1 and CDR2 are SGDLS and YYNGEE. The V and J ends lost 3 bases and 3 bases, in that order; junction bases with no gene match: 6. The CDR3 runs 15 residues. CDR3 sequence reads: CASSAWGQGKETQYF. The CDR3 DNA follows: TGTGCCAGCAGCGCGTGGGGACAGGGAAAAGAGACCCAGTACTTC.

The sample holds a few counts of this clone. The V gene is TRBV6-5, the J gene TRBJ1-5; D gene ambiguous. The V end lost 0 bases, the J end lost 2 bases, and 8 bases lay between the germline ends. The germline CDR1 and CDR2 sequences are MNHEY and SVGAGI. The CDR3 has 15 residues. DNA for the CDR3: TGTGCCAGCAGTTACTCGATGGGAGGCAATCAGCCCCAGCATTTT. It codes for CASSYSMGGNQPQHF.

Worth noting for this clone: An end of the junction differs from the germline gene, which may be a read error. The chain links TRBV30 to TRBJ1-3; D not resolved. The CDR3 contains 12 residues. Germline CDR1 GTSNPN, CDR2 SVGIG (reference sequence). CDR3 in amino acids: CAWSVSVNTIYF. The CDR3 region has the DNA TGTGCCTGGAGTGTATCTGTAAACACCATATATTTT.

V and J are TRBV5-8 and TRBJ2-1, with 13 bases identical to TRBD2. The CDR3 spans 16 residues. The V and J ends lost 2 bases and 6 bases, in that order; junction bases with no gene match: 5. CDR1 is SGHTS and CDR2 is YDEGEE in the germline V gene. CDR3 nucleotides: TGTGCCAGCAGCTTCGGCTGGACTAGCGGGGGCAATGAGCAGTTCTTC. Its protein product is CASSFGWTSGGNEQFF.

This clone was observed a few times. The genes are TRBV10-1 and TRBJ2-3; 12 bases match TRBD2. V lost 3 bases, J lost 9 bases, and 7 bases stayed unmatched. Germline lookup yields CDR1 WNHNN and CDR2 SYGVQD (reference sequence). The CDR3 extends over 15 amino acids. The CDR3 is CASSDGTSGRETQYF. CDR3 sequence (DNA): TGCGCCAGCAGTGACGGGACTAGCGGGCGTGAGACGCAGTATTTT.

V and J are TRBV18 and TRBJ1-2; no reliable D call. Germline V lookup: CDR1 KGHSH, CDR2 LQKENI. The CDR3 consists of 14 residues. Deletions cut 6 bases from V and 5 bases from J, with 16 bases between. This CDR3 is CASSAVESEYGYTF. Here the CDR3 DNA reads TGTGCCAGCTCCGCGGTGGAGTCCGAATATGGCTACACCTTC.

The chain couples TRBV12-3 or TRBV12-4 to TRBJ1-2, with 8 bases matching TRBD1. The CDR3 contains 13 residues. Losses at the gene ends were 9 bases for V and 8 bases for J; bases not matched to a gene: 11. For the CDR3, the DNA is TGTGCCAGTCTCGACACAGGGGGTTGGGGCTACACCTTC. Translation: CASLDTGGWGYTF.

The sample holds a few counts of this clone. The chain couples TRBV9 to TRBJ1-1; 10 nucleotides line up with TRBD1. V gave up 4 bases and J gave up 0 bases; unmatched junction bases: 3. From germline, CDR1 is SGDLS and CDR2 YYNGEE. The CDR3 length is 15 residues. The CDR3 region has the DNA TGTGCCAGCAGCTCGGGACAGGGGATGAACACTGAAGCTTTCTTT. Protein product: CASSSGQGMNTEAFF. Supplemented by reference TRBV9 and TRBJ1-1, the full variable domain reads DSGVTQTPKHLITATGQRVTLRCSPRSGDLSVYWYQQSLDQGLQFLIQYYNGEERAKGNILERFSAQQFPDLHSELNLSSLELGDSALYFCASSSGQGMNTEAFFGQGTRLTVV.

The rearrangement uses TRBV7-2 and TRBJ2-2; tentatively, D is TRBD2 (6 bases). V was pared by 6 bases and J by 7 bases, with 18 bases between. CDR1 is SGHTA, CDR2 FQGNSA, per germline. This CDR3 region has 15 residues. The CDR3 here is CASSPTSRRGGELFF. As DNA, the CDR3 is TGTGCCAGCAGTCCGACCTCGAGGCGGGGCGGGGAGCTGTTTTTT.

The chain is built from TRBV7-6 and TRBJ2-6, with unresolved D. V lost 2 bases and J lost 0, with 5 bases in between. The germline V gene has CDR1 SGHVS and CDR2 FNYEAQ. CDR3 length: 15 amino acids. The CDR3, as DNA: TGTGCCAGCAGCTTACTGAGCTCTGGGGCCAACGTCCTGACTTTC. This codes for CASSLLSSGANVLTF.

The chain employs TRBV6-2 or TRBV6-3 and TRBJ2-7; unclear D gene. CDR3 size: 13 residues. Germline CDR1 reads MNHEY; CDR2 reads SVGEGT. V was trimmed by 2 bases and J by 0 bases, leaving 5 bases between them. The CDR3 spells CASSYPNSYEQYF. CDR3 sequence (DNA): TGTGCCAGCAGTTACCCAAACTCCTACGAGCAGTACTTC.

V usage is TRBV5-4 and J usage is TRBJ1-5; no definite D call. V lost 3 bases and J lost 4, with 5 bases in between. Per the germline V gene, CDR1 is SGHNT and CDR2 is YYREEE (reference sequence). There are 12 residues in the CDR3. CDR3 sequence: CASSSPNQPQHF. The CDR3 DNA follows: TGTGCCAGCAGCTCTCCTAATCAGCCCCAGCATTTT.

This sequence joins TRBV4-1 and TRBJ2-5, with 8 nucleotides matching TRBD1. J gave up 3 bases and V 0 bases, and 6 bases lay outside the gene matches. Germline lookup yields CDR1 MGHRA and CDR2 YSYEKL. The CDR3 sequence is 16 residues long. The CDR3 sequence is CASSQDRGRGKETQYF. The CDR3 nucleotides are TGCGCCAGCAGCCAAGACAGGGGGCGCGGGAAAGAGACCCAGTACTTC.

The gene calls are TRBV3-1 (or the pseudogene TRBV3-2) and TRBJ1-2, with D uncertain. This CDR3 comprises 14 residues. V was clipped by 5 bases and J by 2 bases, with 12 bases between them. Germline loops: CDR1 LGHDT, CDR2 YNNKEL (reference sequence). This CDR3 reads CASSGGLINYGYTF. In DNA form, the CDR3 reads TGTGCCAGCAGCGGCGGCCTAATAAACTATGGCTACACCTTC.

The rearrangement uses TRBV5-1 and TRBJ2-2, with D perhaps matching TRBD2 (5 bases). Germline CDR1 reads SGHRS; CDR2 reads YFSETQ. The CDR3 sequence is 14 residues long. Trimming shortened V by 0 bases and J by 7 bases, and 10 bases separated the two germline ends. CDR3 nucleotide sequence: TGCGCCAGCAGCTTGGATTGGGGAGTCGGGGAGCTGTTTTTT. Translation: CASSLDWGVGELFF.

The V and J genes are TRBV5-8 and TRBJ2-5, with 13 bases fitting TRBD2. The germline V gene encodes CDR1 SGHTS and CDR2 YDEGEE. V trimming: 4 bases; J trimming: 1 base; junction bases outside the gene matches: 4. The CDR3 runs to 16 residues. The CDR3 DNA reads as TGTGCCAGCAGCATTGGACTAGCGGGGGCCCAAGAGACCCAGTACTTC. Translating it yields CASSIGLAGAQETQYF. Full variable domain (outside the CDR3, taken from reference TRBV5-8 and TRBJ2-5): EAGVTQSPTHLIKTRGQQATLRCSPISGHTSVYWYQQALGLGLQFLLWYDEGEERNRGNFPPRFSGRQFPNYSSELNVNALELEDSALYLCASSIGLAGAQETQYFGPGTRLLVL.

The chain combines TRBV7-9 with TRBJ1-1; 12 nucleotides match TRBD1. The trim removed 5 bases at V and 3 bases at J, leaving 10 bases unmatched. There are 17 residues in the CDR3. Looked up from germline, CDR1 is SEHNR and CDR2 is FQNEAQ (reference sequence). Here the CDR3 DNA reads TGTGCCAGCAGCCGGGACAGGGGGCTGGATATGGACACTGAAGCTTTCTTT. Protein sequence: CASSRDRGLDMDTEAFF.